Below, one TCR beta chain is given with its context. The data stem from a study of T-cell memory formation after mild COVID-19. TCRdb re-analysed the 5' RACE reads in MiXCR, keeping a single row per CDR3 protein. The sample records a few hundred thousand distinct CDR3 sequences, 21% being singletons. The length of the CDR3 is 16 residues. Trimming pared 0 bases from V and 0 bases from J, leaving 9 bases between. The germline V gene encodes CDR1 SGHTA and CDR2 FQGNSA. This TCR derives from an adult woman who had mild COVID-19 (a few samples of this study predate the infection). Cell type and time point are not known. The sequenced sample consisted of PBMCs or a T cell subset sorted from them (not recorded which). The chain joins TRBV7-2 to TRBJ1-3, with TRBD1 as a possible D gene (5 bases). The CDR3: CASSLAMGTSGNTIYF. CDR3 coding DNA: TGTGCCAGCAGCTTAGCGATGGGGACCTCTGGAAACACCATATATTTT.